At least ten counts were recorded for the clone carrying this T cell receptor (beta chain). RNA transcripts served as template for amplifying TCR beta CDR3 sequences. First-round RT-PCR relied on HTBI primers, and a second-round multiplex PCR came next. MiXCR, run by TCRdb on the multiplex PCR reads, gives a single entry per CDR3 protein. Found here are a few hundred thousand distinct CDR3 sequences, 15% of them singletons; the top ten hold approximately 7%. Trimming removed 3 bases from V and 5 bases from J, with 13 bases in between. This CDR3 contains 14 residues. Germline V gene sequence: CDR1 SGHTA, CDR2 FQGNSA. These data are taken from a study of Graves' ophthalmopathy and Graves' hyperthyroidism.

The TCR comes from a young woman with stable Graves' hyperthyroidism. The chain recombines TRBV7-2 with TRBJ1-2, with D perhaps TRBD1 (5 bases). The sequenced sample was peripheral blood. As DNA, the CDR3 is TGTGCCAGCAGCTTCGGGGACCTAGGGTATGGCTACACCTTC. Its protein product is CASSFGDLGYGYTF.